One and the same sample provided the 13 T cell receptor beta chains below, sequenced in a study of early T cells in non-severe SARS-CoV-2 infection (dated by TCRdb to 2020 to 2022). Libraries were made using 5' RACE. Sequencing used a NextSeq 500. Starting from the raw public reads, TCRdb applied fastp trimming at Q25, assembled clones with MiXCR and retained in-frame beta chains. Rows are unified per CDR3 protein, each entry keeping the most common DNA and genes. The table for this sample lists tens of thousands of distinct CDR3 sequences; just under 4.5% of them were counted only once. 20% of the sample goes to the ten largest clones. The sequencing sample was made of whole blood. All receptors derive from an adult who was a healthcare worker with PCR-confirmed SARS-CoV-2 infection or an uninfected control (not recorded which).

The table lists this clonotype with many counts. The chain is built from TRBV18 and TRBJ2-5; tentative D call: TRBD1 (6 bases). The CDR3 sequence is 15 residues long. CDR1 is KGHSH and CDR2 is LQKENI in the germline V gene. V was clipped by 0 bases and J by 1 base, with 9 bases between them. The CDR3 DNA reads as TGTGCCAGCTCACCACCTGGACAGCCCCAAGAGACCCAGTACTTC. Its protein product is CASSPPGQPQETQYF.

This clonotype was counted ten times or more. This chain connects TRBV10-2 to TRBJ2-2, with 8 bases fitting TRBD2. The germline V gene encodes CDR1 WSHSY and CDR2 SAAADI. This CDR3 has 15 amino acids. After removal of 6 bases from V and 5 bases from J, the junction contained 8 bases not matched to a gene. CDR3 in DNA: TGCGCCAGCAGGACATCGGGAGGGGGTACCGGGGAGCTGTTTTTT. This sequence encodes CASRTSGGGTGELFF.

This clonotype appeared many times. The chain carries TRBV2 and TRBJ2-1; 10 bases match TRBD1. The CDR3 spans 13 residues. V trimming: 6 bases; J trimming: 6 bases; junction bases outside the gene matches: 2. The V gene's germline CDR1 is SNHLY and CDR2 FYNNEI. CDR3 sequence (DNA): TGTGCCAGCAGAAGGACAGGGGGCAATGAGCAGTTCTTC. Its protein product is CASRRTGGNEQFF.

A remark on this clonotype: A much larger clonotype is one base distant, so this may be a read error. CDR3 DNA sequence: TGTGCCAGCAGCTTAATACGGGATGGCTACACCTTC. Translation: CASSLIRDGYTF. The chain uses TRBV12-3 or TRBV12-4 and TRBJ1-2; D unresolved. Trimming left V 6 bases short and J 6 bases short, with 11 bases between. CDR3 length: 12 residues.

This clonotype was counted at least ten times. The V and J genes are TRBV29-1 and TRBJ2-1; D remains unclear. The CDR3 sequence is 14 residues long. Germline CDR1 and CDR2: SQVTM and ANQGSEA. Trimming took off 7 bases at V and 7 bases at J, with 20 bases between the two ends. CDR3 sequence reads: CSAPSSADRNEQFF. For the CDR3, the DNA is TGCAGCGCCCCTAGTTCAGCTGATAGGAATGAGCAGTTCTTC.

This clonotype was detected many times. This chain links TRBV29-1 with TRBJ2-3; no firm D call. Trimming took off 2 bases at V and 1 base at J, with 4 bases between the two ends. This CDR3 spans 12 amino acids. Per the germline V gene, CDR1 is SQVTM and CDR2 is ANQGSEA. The CDR3 spells CSVEKRTDTQYF. The CDR3 bases are TGCAGCGTTGAAAAGCGCACAGATACGCAGTATTTT.

The sample holds many counts of this clonotype. V gene TRBV6-2 or TRBV6-3 combines with J gene TRBJ1-1, with D maybe TRBD1 (6 bases). The CDR3 consists of 14 residues. The germline V gene has CDR1 MNHEY and CDR2 SVGEGT. Trimming removed 7 bases from V and 10 bases from J, with 22 bases in between. The CDR3 spells CASIANRPGARAFF. The CDR3 nucleotides read TGTGCCAGCATCGCTAATCGTCCGGGGGCGCGAGCTTTCTTT.

This clonotype has ten or more counts. This sequence joins TRBV6-6 and TRBJ2-1; 13 nucleotides align to TRBD2. The CDR3 totals 17 residues. Trimming cost V 0 bases and J 8 bases; bases outside gene matches: 7. Germline-derived CDR1 and CDR2 are MNHNY and SVGAGI (reference sequence). The CDR3 sequence is CASSYSSTSGRGYEQFF. CDR3 DNA: TGTGCCAGCAGTTACTCATCAACTAGCGGGAGGGGTTATGAGCAGTTCTTC.

This clonotype appeared many times. The chain links TRBV2 to TRBJ2-2, with 9 bases matching TRBD2. Germline assignment: CDR1 SNHLY and CDR2 FYNNEI. The CDR3 runs 17 residues. Trimming took 6 bases from V and 1 from J; bases not matched to a gene: 9. CDR3 loop: CASSPTEAGGNTGELFF. CDR3 DNA sequence: TGTGCCAGCAGCCCGACGGAAGCGGGAGGGAACACCGGGGAGCTGTTTTTT.

This clonotype has a count of ten or more. The genes are TRBV7-2 and TRBJ2-2; the D gene is possibly TRBD2 (6 bases). Germline V lookup: CDR1 SGHTA, CDR2 FQGNSA. Between the trimmed V and J ends, which lost 5 bases and 0 bases, there was a span of 13 bases. CDR3 length equals 16 residues. CDR3 loop: CASSRSGPPNTGELFF. In DNA form, the CDR3 reads TGTGCCAGCAGCCGTAGCGGCCCTCCGAACACCGGGGAGCTGTTTTTT.

This clonotype was observed at least ten times. The rearrangement links TRBV19 to TRBJ2-1; no firm D call. Germline lookup yields CDR1 LNHDA and CDR2 SQIVND (reference sequence). This CDR3 spans 15 amino acids. The V end was cut by 3 bases, the J end by 0 bases, with 9 bases between. CDR3 coding DNA: TGTGCCAGTAGTATCTCACACAGCTCCTACAATGAGCAGTTCTTC. This codes for CASSISHSSYNEQFF.

This clonotype was recorded at least ten times. V gene TRBV20-1 combines with J gene TRBJ2-1; D may be TRBD1 (5 bases). CDR3 length: 15 amino acids. Per germline, CDR1 DFQATT and CDR2 SNEGSKA (reference sequence). V lost 1 base, J lost 3 bases, and 13 bases lay in between. The CDR3 loop reads CSARGGVASYNEQFF. For the CDR3, the DNA is TGCAGTGCTAGAGGGGGCGTGGCTAGCTACAATGAGCAGTTCTTC.

This clonotype was recorded at least ten times. The chain employs TRBV7-2 and TRBJ2-7; TRBD1 is a possible D gene (5 bases). The CDR3 is made up of 14 amino acids. Trimming took off 5 bases at V and 0 bases at J, with 11 bases between the two ends. Germline CDR1 and CDR2: SGHTA and FQGNSA. CDR3 sequence: CASSLDSYSYEQYF. CDR3 bases: TGTGCCAGCAGCCTTGACAGCTACTCCTACGAGCAGTACTTC.